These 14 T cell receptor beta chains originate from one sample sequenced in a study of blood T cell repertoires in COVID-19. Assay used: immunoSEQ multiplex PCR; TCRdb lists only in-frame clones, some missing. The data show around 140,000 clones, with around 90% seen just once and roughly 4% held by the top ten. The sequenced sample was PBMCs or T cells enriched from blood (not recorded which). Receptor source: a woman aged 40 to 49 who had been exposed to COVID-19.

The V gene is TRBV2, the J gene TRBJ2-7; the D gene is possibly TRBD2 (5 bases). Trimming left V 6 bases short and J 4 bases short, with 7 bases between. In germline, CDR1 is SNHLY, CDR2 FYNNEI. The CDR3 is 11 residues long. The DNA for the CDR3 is TGTGCCAGCAGGACTATTTACGAGCAGTACTTC. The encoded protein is CASRTIYEQYF. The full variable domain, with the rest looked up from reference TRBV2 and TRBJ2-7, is EPEVTQTPSHQVTQMGQEVILRCVPISNHLYFYWYRQILGQKVEFLVSFYNNEISEKSEIFDDQFSVERPDGSNFTLKIRSTKLEDSAMYFCASRTIYEQYFGPGTRLTVT.

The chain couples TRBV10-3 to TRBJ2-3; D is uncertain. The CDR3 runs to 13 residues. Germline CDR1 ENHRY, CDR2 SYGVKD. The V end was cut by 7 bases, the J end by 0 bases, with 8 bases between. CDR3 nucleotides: TGTGCCATCACCCACACCAGCACAGATACGCAGTATTTT. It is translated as CAITHTSTDTQYF.

CDR3 sequence (DNA): TGTGCCAGCAGCTTGGTAGGGAGCGGAAACACCATATATTTT. Translated: CASSLVGSGNTIYF. The gene calls are TRBV5-4 and TRBJ1-3; D uncertain. CDR3 length: 14 residues. The V end was cut by 0 bases, the J end by 4 bases, with 8 bases between. CDR1 is SGHNT and CDR2 is YYREEE in the germline V gene (reference sequence).

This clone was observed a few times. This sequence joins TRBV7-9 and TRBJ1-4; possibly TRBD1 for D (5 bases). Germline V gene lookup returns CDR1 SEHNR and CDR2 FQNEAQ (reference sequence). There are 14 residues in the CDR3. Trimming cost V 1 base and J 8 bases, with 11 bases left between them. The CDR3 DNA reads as TGTGCCAGCAGCTTAGAACGACAGAGGGAAAAACTGTTTTTT. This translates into CASSLERQREKLFF.

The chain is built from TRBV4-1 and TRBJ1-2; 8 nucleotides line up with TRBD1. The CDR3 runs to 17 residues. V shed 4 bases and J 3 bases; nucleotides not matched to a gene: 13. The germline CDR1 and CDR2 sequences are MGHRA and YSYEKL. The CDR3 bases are TGCGCCAGCAGCCGAGGGGGACAGGCCCCGGTAGACTATGGCTACACCTTC. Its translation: CASSRGGQAPVDYGYTF.

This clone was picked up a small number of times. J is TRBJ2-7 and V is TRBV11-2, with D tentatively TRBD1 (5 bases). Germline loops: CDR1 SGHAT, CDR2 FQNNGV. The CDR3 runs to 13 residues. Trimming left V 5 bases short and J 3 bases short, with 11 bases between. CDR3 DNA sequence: TGTGCCAGCAGCCCTGGGCAGGGCTACGAGCAGTACTTC. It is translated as CASSPGQGYEQYF.

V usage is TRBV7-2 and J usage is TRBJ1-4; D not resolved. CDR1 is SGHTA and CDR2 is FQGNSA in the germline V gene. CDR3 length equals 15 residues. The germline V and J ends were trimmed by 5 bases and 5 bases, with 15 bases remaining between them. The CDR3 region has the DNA TGTGCCAGCAGCCCAGTTGAGGGTTGGAATGAAAAACTGTTTTTT. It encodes CASSPVEGWNEKLFF.

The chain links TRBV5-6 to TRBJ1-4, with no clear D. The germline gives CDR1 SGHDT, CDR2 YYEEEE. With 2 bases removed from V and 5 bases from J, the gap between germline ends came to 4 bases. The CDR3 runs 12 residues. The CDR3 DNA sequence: TGTGCCAGCAGCTTCCAAAATGAAAAACTGTTTTTT. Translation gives CASSFQNEKLFF.

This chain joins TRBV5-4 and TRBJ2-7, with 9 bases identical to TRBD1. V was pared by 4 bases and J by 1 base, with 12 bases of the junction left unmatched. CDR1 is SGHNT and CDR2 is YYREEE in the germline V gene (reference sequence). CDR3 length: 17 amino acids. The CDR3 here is CASSPIRQGDQSYEQYF. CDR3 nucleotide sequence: TGTGCCAGCAGCCCTATCCGACAGGGGGATCAATCCTACGAGCAGTACTTC.

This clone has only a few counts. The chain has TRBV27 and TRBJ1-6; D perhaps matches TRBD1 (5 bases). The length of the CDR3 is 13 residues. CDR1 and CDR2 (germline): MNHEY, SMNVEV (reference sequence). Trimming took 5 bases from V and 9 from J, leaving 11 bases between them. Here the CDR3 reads CASSQGFASPLHF. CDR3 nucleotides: TGTGCCAGCAGTCAGGGTTTTGCTTCACCCCTCCACTTT.

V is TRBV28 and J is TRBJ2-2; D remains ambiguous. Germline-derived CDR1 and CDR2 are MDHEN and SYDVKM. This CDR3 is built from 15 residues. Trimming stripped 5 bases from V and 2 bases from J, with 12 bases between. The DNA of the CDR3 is TGTGCCAGCAGTGAGCAGGTCCCCAACACCGGGGAGCTGTTTTTT. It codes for CASSEQVPNTGELFF. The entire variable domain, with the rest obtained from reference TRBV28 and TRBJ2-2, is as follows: DVKVTQSSRYLVKRTGEKVFLECVQDMDHENMFWYRQDPGLGLRLIYFSYDVKMKEKGDIPEGYSVSREKKERFSLILESASTNQTSMYLCASSEQVPNTGELFFGEGSRLTVL.

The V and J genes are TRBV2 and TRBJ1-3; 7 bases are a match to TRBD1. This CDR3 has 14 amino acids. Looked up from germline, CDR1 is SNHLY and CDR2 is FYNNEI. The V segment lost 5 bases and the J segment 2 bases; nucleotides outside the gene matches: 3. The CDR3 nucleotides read TGTGCCAGCAGTAATACAGGGGCTGGAAACACCATATATTTT. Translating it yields CASSNTGAGNTIYF.

CDR3 sequence (DNA): TGTGCCAGCAGCGGGGCTAGCGGGAGATCGGCCTACGAGCAGTACTTC. The encoded protein is CASSGASGRSAYEQYF. The J gene is TRBJ2-7, the V gene TRBV9; 10 bases align to TRBD2. The trim removed 3 bases at V and 2 bases at J, leaving 8 bases unmatched. The CDR3 spans 16 residues. From germline, CDR1 is SGDLS and CDR2 YYNGEE.

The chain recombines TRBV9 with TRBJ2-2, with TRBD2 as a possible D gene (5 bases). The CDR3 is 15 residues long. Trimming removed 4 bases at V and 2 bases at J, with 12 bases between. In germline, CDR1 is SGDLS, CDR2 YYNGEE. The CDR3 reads CASSPRDYNTGELFF. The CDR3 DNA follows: TGTGCCAGCAGCCCACGCGACTATAACACCGGGGAGCTGTTTTTT.